This TCR beta chain was identified in a study of T cells in localized non-small cell lung cancer. Whole-study results and caveats: The appearance of a median approximately 60 of the top 100 tumor clones was seen in adjacent lung. Uninvolved neighboring lung showed the greatest T cell clonality, exceeding tumor.

The assay was immunoSEQ multiplex PCR, and TCRdb's table has in-frame clones only and misses some. The data show over a thousand clones, 30% to 45% seen once. In regard to this clone: Antigen specificity is unknown.

The CDR3 loop spans 14 amino acids. Trimming took 4 bases from V and 2 from J, leaving 12 bases between them. Germline CDR1 SGHRS, CDR2 YFSETQ. Source: lung tumor tissue, taken before any cancer treatment. The J gene is TRBJ2-5, the V gene TRBV5-1, with no clear D. The TCR was taken from a female donor over 55 with stage II lung adenocarcinoma. CDR3 sequence (DNA): TGCGCCAGCAGCCAGCCCGCGTCTCAAGAGACCCAGTACTTC. It encodes CASSQPASQETQYF.